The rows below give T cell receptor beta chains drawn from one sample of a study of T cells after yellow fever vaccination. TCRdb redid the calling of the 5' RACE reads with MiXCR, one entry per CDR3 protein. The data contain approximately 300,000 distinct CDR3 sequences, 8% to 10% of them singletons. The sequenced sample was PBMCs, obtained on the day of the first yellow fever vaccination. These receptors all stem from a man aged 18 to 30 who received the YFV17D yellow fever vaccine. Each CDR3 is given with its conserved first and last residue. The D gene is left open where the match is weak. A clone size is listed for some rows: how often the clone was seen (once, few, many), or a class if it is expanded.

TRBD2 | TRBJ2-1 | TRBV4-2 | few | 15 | TGTGCCAGCAGCGGGGCTTTGGGGGGGGTCGGTGAGCAGTTCTTC | CASSGALGGVGEQFF
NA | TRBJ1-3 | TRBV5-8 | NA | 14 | TGTGCCAGCAGCTCGAAGGCCTCAGGAAACACCATATATTTT | CASSSKASGNTIYF
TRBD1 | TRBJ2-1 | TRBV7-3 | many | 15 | TGTGCCAGCAGCCTCCGGAGACAGGGATACAATGAGCAGTTCTTC | CASSLRRQGYNEQFF
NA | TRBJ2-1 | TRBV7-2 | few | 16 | TGTGCCAGCAGCTTACGTGCCAGCAGGGAGGTGAATGAGCAGTTCTTC | CASSLRASREVNEQFF
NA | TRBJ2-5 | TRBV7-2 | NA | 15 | TGTGCCAGCAGGTCCAACCCGGACTTAGAAGAGACCCAGTACTTC | CASRSNPDLEETQYF
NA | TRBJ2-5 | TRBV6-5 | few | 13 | TGTGCCAGCAGTTATTACCCCGGGGAGACCCAGTACTTC | CASSYYPGETQYF
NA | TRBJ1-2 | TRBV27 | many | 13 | TGTGCCAGCAGGCTGAGGCCGAACTATGGCTACACCTTC | CASRLRPNYGYTF
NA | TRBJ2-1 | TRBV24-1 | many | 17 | TGTGCCACCAGTGATTGGGGTGACGATGGCTCCTACAATGAGCAGTTCTTC | CATSDWGDDGSYNEQFF
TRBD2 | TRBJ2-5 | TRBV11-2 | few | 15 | TGTGCCAGCAGCCCGACTAGCGGGGGACAAGAGACCCAGTACTTC | CASSPTSGGQETQYF
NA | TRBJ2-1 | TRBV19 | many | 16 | TGTGCCAGTAGTATAGATCTTTGGGGCAGCTACAATGAGCAGTTCTTC | CASSIDLWGSYNEQFF
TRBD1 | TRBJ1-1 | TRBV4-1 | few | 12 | TGCGCCAGCAGCCAAGGGGACAGGGAAGCTTTCTTT | CASSQGDREAFF
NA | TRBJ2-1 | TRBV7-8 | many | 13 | TGTGCCAGCAGCGTGGACAGCTTCAATGAGCAGTTCTTC | CASSVDSFNEQFF
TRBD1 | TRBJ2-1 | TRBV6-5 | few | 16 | TGTGCCAGCAGTTCCCTGCCCGGGACAGGGGTCAATGAGCAGTTCTTC | CASSSLPGTGVNEQFF
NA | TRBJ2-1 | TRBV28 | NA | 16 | TGTGCCAGCACATCTGGCGGGGCGGACTCCTACAATGAGCAGTTCTTC | CASTSGGADSYNEQFF
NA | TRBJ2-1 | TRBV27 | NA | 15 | TGTGCCAGCAGTTTGATCTGGGGGCAATGGAATGAGCAGTTCTTC | CASSLIWGQWNEQFF
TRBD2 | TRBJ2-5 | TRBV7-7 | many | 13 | TGTGCCAGCAGCACTAGCGCCCAAGAGACCCAGTACTTC | CASSTSAQETQYF
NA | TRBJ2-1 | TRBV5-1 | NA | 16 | TGCGCCAGCAGCTGGGGACTGGTAAGCTCCTACAATGAGCAGTTCTTC | CASSWGLVSSYNEQFF
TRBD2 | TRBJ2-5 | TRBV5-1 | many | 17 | TGCGCCAGCAGCTCGGGACTAGCGGGGGGATACGAAGAGACCCAGTACTTC | CASSSGLAGGYEETQYF
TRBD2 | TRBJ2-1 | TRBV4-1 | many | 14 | TGCGCCAGCAGCTTTCGACTAGCCTCGGGGATGAAGTTCTTC | CASSFRLASGMKFF
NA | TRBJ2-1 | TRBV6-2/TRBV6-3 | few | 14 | TGTGCCAGCAGTTACTCTAGAAGTCTCCATGAGCAGTTCTTC | CASSYSRSLHEQFF
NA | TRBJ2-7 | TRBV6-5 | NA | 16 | TGTGCCAGCAGTTATTCCCCTCCCCCGGCCCCCTACGAGCAGTACTTC | CASSYSPPPAPYEQYF
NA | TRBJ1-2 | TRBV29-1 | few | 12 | TGCAGCGTTGAGGACCTTAACTATGGCTACACCTTC | CSVEDLNYGYTF
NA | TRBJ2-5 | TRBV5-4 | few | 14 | TGTGCCAGCAGATTGGGAGCGGGCGGGGAGACCCAGTACTTC | CASRLGAGGETQYF
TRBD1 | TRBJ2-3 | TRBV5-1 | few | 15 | TGCGCCAGCACCGCCAAGACAGGGCCTCAGGATACGCAGTATTTT | CASTAKTGPQDTQYF
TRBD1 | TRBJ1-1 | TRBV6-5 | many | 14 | TGTGCCAGCAGTTATTCAGGGGGGGACACTGAAGCTTTCTTT | CASSYSGGDTEAFF
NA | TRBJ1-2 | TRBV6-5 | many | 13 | TGTGCCAGCAGTTCCACCGGGGACCGCGGCTACACCTTC | CASSSTGDRGYTF
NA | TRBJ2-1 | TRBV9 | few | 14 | TGTGCCAGCAGCGGCCCCCGCTCCTACAATGAGCAGTTCTTC | CASSGPRSYNEQFF
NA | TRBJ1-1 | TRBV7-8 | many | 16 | TGTGCCAGCAGCCCTCCCGGATTGGGGGGGGACACTGAAGCTTTCTTT | CASSPPGLGGDTEAFF
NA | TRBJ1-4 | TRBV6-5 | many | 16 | TGTGCCAGCAGTTCTGATGAAATAACAGCTAGTGAAAAACTGTTTTTT | CASSSDEITASEKLFF
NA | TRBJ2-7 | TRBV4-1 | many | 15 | TGCGCCAGCAGCCAGAAACAGGGAGGGGGCAACGAGCAGTACTTC | CASSQKQGGGNEQYF
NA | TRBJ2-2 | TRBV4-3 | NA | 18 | TGCGCCAGCAGCCAAGAGGGGAAGGCAGGGGTGAACACCGGGGAGCTGTTTTTT | CASSQEGKAGVNTGELFF
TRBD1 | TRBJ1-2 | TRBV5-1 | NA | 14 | TGCGCCAGCAGCTTGATCCAGGGACAGGGGAATTTGGCCTTC | CASSLIQGQGNLAF
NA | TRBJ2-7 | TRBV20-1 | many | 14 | TGCAGTGCCTTATCTAAGTCCAGCTCCTACGAGCAGTACTTC | CSALSKSSSYEQYF
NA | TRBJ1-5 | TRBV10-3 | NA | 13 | TGTGCCATCAGTGAAACAGAAGGTCAGCCCCAGCATTTT | CAISETEGQPQHF
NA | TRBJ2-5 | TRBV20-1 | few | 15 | TGCAGTGCTAGAGATGCGCGTTACAGTGAAGAGACCCAGTACTTC | CSARDARYSEETQYF
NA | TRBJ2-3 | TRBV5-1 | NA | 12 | TGCGCCAGCAGCTCCGGGTCCGATACGCAGTATTTT | CASSSGSDTQYF
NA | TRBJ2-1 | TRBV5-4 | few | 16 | TGTGCCAGCAGCTATGACAGGTACCTCTCCTACAATGAGCAGTTCTTC | CASSYDRYLSYNEQFF
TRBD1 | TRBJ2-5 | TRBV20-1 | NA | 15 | TGCAGTGCTCAACCGGGACAGGGGGGACTGGAGACCCAGTACTTC | CSAQPGQGGLETQYF
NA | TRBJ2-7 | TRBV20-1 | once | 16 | TGCTGCGCTAGAGATCGTGACGGAGCCATGGCCTACGAGCAGTACTTC | CCARDRDGAMAYEQYF
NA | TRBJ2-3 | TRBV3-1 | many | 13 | TGTGCCAGCAGCCAAGCCCCCCCAGATACGCAGTATTTT | CASSQAPPDTQYF
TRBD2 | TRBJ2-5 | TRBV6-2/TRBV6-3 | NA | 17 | TGTGCCAGCAGTCCTATCAGCGCTCGGACTAGCATTGGGACCCAGTACTTC | CASSPISARTSIGTQYF
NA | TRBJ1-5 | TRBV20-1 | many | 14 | TGCAGTGCCGCACTGAGTCCAGGGGCTCAGCCCCAGCATTTT | CSAALSPGAQPQHF
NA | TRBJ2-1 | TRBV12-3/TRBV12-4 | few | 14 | TGTGCCAGCAGTGAGAACCTAACAGTAAGGGGGCAGTTCTTC | CASSENLTVRGQFF
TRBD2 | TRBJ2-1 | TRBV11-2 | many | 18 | TGTGCCAGCAGCTGGTTCAGATTAGCGGGGGCTTCTGGGTATGAGCAGTTCTTC | CASSWFRLAGASGYEQFF
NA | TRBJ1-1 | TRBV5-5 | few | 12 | TGTGCCAGCAGCTTGGCCCCGGGGGTGGCTTTCTTT | CASSLAPGVAFF